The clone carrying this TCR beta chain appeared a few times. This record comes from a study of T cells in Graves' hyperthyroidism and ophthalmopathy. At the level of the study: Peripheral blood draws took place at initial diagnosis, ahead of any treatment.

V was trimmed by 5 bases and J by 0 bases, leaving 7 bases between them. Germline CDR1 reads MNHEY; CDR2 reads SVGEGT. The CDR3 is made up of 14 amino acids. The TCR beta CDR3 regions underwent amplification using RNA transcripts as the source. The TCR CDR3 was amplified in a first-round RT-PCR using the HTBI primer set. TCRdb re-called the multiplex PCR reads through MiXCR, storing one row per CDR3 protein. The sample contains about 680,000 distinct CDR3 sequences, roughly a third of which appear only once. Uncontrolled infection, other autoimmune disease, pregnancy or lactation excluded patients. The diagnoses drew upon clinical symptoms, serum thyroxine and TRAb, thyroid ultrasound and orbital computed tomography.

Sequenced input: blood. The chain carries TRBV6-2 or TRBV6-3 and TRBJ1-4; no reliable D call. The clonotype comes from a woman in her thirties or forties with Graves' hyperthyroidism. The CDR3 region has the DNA TGTGCCAGCAGTGGGGATGCAACTAATGAAAAACTGTTTTTT. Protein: CASSGDATNEKLFF.